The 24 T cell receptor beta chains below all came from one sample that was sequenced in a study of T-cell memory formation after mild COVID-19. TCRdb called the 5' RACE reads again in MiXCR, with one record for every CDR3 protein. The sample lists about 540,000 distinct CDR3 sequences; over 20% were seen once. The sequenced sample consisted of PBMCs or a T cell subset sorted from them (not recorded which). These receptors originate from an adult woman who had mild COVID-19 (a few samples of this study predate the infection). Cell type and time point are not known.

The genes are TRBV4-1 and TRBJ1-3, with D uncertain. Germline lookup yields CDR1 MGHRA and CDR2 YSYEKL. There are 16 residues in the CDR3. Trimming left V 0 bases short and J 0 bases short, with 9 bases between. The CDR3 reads CASSQDPGFSGNTIYF. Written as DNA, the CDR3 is TGCGCCAGCAGCCAAGATCCCGGGTTCTCTGGAAACACCATATATTTT.

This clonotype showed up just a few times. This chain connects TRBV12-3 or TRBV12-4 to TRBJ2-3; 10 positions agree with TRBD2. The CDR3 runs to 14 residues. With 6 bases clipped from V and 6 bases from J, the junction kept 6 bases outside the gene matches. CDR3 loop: CASSPSGSWDTQYF. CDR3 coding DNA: TGTGCCAGCAGCCCTAGCGGGAGTTGGGATACGCAGTATTTT.

The CDR3 protein is CASSHLSGVVQETQYF. CDR3 in DNA: TGTGCCAGCAGCCACCTTTCCGGGGTCGTACAAGAGACCCAGTACTTC. The chain has TRBV3-1 and TRBJ2-5; perhaps TRBD2 as D (5 bases). CDR1 and CDR2 from the germline V gene are LGHDT and YNNKEL (reference sequence). The CDR3 loop spans 16 amino acids. Trimming pared 3 bases from V and 2 bases from J, leaving 16 bases between.

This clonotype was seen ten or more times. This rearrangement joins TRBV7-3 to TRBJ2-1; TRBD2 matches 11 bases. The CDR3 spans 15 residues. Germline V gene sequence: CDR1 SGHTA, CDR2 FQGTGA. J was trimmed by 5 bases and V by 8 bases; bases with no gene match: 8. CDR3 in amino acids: CASALAGGSDNEQFF. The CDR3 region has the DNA TGTGCCAGCGCCCTAGCGGGAGGTAGTGACAATGAGCAGTTCTTC.

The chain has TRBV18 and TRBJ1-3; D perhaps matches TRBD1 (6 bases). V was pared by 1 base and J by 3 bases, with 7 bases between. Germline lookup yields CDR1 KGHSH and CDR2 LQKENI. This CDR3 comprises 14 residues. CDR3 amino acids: CASSPRQDGNTIYF. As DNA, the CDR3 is TGTGCCAGCTCACCACGACAGGATGGAAACACCATATATTTT.

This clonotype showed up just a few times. The CDR3 bases are TGTGCCAGCAAAAGGAGAGTCACAGATACGCAGTATTTT. It yields the protein CASKRRVTDTQYF. The genes are TRBV12-3 or TRBV12-4 and TRBJ2-3; D ambiguous. V was cut by 7 bases and J by 2 bases, with 10 bases left in between. The CDR3 covers 13 residues.

This chain's CDR3 is CASSGASMGREQYF. CDR3 nucleotides: TGTGCCAGCAGCGGTGCTTCAATGGGTCGCGAGCAGTACTTC. This chain uses TRBV9 with TRBJ2-7; D remains ambiguous. The V end lost 3 bases, the J end lost 6 bases, and 16 bases lay between the germline ends. The CDR3 is made up of 14 amino acids. Germline CDR1 is SGDLS and CDR2 is YYNGEE.

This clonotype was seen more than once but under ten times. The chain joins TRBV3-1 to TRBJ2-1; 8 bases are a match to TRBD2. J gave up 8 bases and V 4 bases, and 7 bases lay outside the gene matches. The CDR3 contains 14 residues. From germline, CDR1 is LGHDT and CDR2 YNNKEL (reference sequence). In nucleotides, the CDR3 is TGTGCCAGCAGCCTGGCTAGCGGGCTCCATGAGCAGTTCTTC. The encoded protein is CASSLASGLHEQFF.

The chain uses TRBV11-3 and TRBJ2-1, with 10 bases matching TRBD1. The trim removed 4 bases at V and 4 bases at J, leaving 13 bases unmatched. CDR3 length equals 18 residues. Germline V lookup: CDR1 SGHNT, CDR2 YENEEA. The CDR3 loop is CASSSRQIVGQGYNEQFF. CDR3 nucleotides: TGTGCCAGCAGCTCCCGTCAGATAGTGGGACAGGGGTACAATGAGCAGTTCTTC.

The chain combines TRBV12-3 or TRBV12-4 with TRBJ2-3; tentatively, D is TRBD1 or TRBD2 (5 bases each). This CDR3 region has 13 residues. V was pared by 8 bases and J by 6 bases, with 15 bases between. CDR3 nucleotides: TGTGCCAGCCGGGACCACAATTGGGATACGCAGTATTTT. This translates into CASRDHNWDTQYF.

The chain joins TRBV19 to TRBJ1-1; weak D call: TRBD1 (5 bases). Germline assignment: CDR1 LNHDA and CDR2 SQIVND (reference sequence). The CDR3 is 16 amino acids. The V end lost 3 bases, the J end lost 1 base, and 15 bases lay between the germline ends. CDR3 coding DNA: TGTGCCAGTAGTATGAGGAAGGCAGGGAGGAACACTGAAGCTTTCTTT. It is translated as CASSMRKAGRNTEAFF.

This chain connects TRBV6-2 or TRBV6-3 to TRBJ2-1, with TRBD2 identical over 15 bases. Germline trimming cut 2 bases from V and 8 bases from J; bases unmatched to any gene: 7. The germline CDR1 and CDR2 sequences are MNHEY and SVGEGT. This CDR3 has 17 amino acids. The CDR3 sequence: CASSYALGLAGGDEQFF. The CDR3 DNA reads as TGTGCCAGCAGTTACGCACTCGGACTAGCGGGAGGGGATGAGCAGTTCTTC.

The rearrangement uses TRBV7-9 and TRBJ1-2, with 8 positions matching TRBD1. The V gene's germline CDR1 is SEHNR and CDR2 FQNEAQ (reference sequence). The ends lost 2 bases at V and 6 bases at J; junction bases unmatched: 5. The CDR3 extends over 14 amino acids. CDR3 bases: TGTGCCAGCAGCTTAAGACAGGGGAGAGATGGCTACACCTTC. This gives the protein CASSLRQGRDGYTF.

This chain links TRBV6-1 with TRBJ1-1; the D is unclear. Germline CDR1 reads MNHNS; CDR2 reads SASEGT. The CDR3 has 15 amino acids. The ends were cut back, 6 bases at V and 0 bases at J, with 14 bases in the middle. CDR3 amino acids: CASSRRLGMNTEAFF. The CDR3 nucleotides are TGTGCCAGCAGCCGTCGCCTAGGGATGAACACTGAAGCTTTCTTT.

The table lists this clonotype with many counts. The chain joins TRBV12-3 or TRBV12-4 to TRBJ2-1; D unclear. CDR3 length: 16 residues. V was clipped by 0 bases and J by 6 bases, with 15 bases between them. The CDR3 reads CASSLALNAITNEQFF. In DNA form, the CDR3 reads TGTGCCAGCAGTTTAGCGCTAAACGCCATAACCAATGAGCAGTTCTTC.

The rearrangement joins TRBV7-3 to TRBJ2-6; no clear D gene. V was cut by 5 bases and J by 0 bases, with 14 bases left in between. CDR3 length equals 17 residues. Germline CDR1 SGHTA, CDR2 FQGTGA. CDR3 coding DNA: TGTGCCAGCAGCCCAGGCCCGCTCATCTCTGGGGCCAACGTCCTGACTTTC. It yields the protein CASSPGPLISGANVLTF.

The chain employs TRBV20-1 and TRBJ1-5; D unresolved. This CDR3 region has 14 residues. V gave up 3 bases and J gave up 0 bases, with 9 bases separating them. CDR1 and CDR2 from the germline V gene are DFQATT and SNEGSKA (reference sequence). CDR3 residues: CSASTGLSNQPQHF. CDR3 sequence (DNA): TGCAGTGCTAGTACCGGGCTTAGCAATCAGCCCCAGCATTTT.

The CDR3 reads CASSDSRQGAGEQFF. In DNA form, the CDR3 reads TGTGCCAGCAGTGACTCGCGACAGGGGGCGGGTGAGCAGTTCTTC. The chain recombines TRBV6-4 with TRBJ2-1, with 10 bases fitting TRBD1. The CDR3 is 15 amino acids. The V and J ends lost 0 bases and 9 bases, in that order; junction bases with no gene match: 5. Germline V CDR1 and CDR2: MRHNA, SNTAGT.

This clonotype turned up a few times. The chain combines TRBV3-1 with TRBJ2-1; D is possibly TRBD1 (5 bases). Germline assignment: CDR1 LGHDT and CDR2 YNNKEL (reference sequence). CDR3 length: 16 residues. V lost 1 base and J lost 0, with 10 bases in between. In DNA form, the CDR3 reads TGTGCCAGCAGCCAAGGCCAGGGCAGCTCCTACAATGAGCAGTTCTTC. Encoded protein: CASSQGQGSSYNEQFF.

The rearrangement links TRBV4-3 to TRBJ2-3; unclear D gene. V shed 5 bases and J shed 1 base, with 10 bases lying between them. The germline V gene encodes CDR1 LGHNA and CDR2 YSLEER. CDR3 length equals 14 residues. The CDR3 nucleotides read TGCGCCAGCAGCGTGGGTTCCCGCACAGATACGCAGTATTTT. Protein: CASSVGSRTDTQYF.

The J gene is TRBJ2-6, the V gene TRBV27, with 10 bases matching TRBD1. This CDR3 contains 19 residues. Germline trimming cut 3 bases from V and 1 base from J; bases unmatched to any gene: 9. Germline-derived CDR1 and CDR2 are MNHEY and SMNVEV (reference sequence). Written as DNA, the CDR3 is TGTGCCAGCAGTTTGGGGGGGACAGGGGTTCCTTCTGGGGCCAACGTCCTGACTTTC. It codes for CASSLGGTGVPSGANVLTF.

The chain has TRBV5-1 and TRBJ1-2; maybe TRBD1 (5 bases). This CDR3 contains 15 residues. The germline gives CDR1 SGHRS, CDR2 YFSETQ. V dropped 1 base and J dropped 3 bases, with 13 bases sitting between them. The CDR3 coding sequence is TGCGCCAGCAGCTTGACCGGGGCGAGCTACTATGGCTACACCTTC. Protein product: CASSLTGASYYGYTF.

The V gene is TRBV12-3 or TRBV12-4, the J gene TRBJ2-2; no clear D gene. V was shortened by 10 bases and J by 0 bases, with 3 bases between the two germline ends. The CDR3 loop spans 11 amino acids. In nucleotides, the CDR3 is TGTGCCATCCCGAACACCGGGGAGCTGTTTTTT. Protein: CAIPNTGELFF.

CDR3 loop: CASSSRSGRVDTQYF. DNA for the CDR3: TGTGCCAGCAGCTCCCGTAGCGGGAGGGTGGATACGCAGTATTTT. The rearrangement uses TRBV7-3 and TRBJ2-3; TRBD2 matches at 11 bases. Per the germline V gene, CDR1 is SGHTA and CDR2 is FQGTGA. Trimming removed 4 bases from V and 6 bases from J; junction bases left unmatched: 6. CDR3 length equals 15 residues.